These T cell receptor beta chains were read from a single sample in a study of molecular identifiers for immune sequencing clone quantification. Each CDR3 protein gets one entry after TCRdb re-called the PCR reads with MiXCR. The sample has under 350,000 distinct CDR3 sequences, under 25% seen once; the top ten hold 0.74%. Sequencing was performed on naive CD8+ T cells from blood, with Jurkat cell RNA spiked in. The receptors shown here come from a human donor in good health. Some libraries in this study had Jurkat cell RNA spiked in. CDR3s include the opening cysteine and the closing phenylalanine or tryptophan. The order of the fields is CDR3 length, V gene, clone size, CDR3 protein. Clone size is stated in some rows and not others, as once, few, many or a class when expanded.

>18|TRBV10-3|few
CAISSWDRGNFNTDTQYF
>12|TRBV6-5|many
CASREGLETQYF
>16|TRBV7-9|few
CASSPRRGARETEAFF
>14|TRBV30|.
CAWSPGSYNSPLHF
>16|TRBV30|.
CAWSVVGQGTGSPLHF
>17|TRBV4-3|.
CASSPLGLAGVNNEQSF
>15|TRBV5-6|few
CASSEGQAYTGELFF
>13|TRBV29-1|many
CSVQGGEADTQYF
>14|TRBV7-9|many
CASSLNIPNYEQYF
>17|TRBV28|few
CASSLVLAGVVPNEQFF
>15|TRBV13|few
CASSKRGASQETQYF
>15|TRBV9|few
CASSVGRGGYNEQFF
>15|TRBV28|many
CASSESGGDNTEAFF
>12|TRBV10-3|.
CAISDHIGELFF
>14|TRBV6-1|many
CASSPLTDTDTQYF
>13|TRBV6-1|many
CASSDRGGDTQYF
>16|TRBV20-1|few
CSARDEVSGPTYEQYF
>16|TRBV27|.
CASSLTGTLYQETQYF
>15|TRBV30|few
CAWNSGGATTDTQYF
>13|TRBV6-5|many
CASSYTGWTEAFF
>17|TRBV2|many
CASSEEGTLFGANVLTF
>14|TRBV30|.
CAWSWGGLTETRYF
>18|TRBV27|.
CASSPRDREGRVYSEAFF
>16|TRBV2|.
CASSESGKGAGNTIYF
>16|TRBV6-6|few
CASKTFENHWDSPLHF
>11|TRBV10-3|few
CAIAGDEEQFF
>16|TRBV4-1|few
CASSFGSGSNTYEQYF
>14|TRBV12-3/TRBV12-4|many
CASSGGSSKNEQFF
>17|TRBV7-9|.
CASSSQLAGEDTDTQYF
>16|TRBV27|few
CASSLGRVSPWGEQYF
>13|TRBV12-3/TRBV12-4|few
CASSSLIWDEQFF
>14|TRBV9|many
CASSVDTFPGEAFF